The rows below give T cell receptor beta chains drawn from one sample of a study of control samples from healthy donors and cancer patients. Profiled with immunoSEQ multiplex PCR; TCRdb holds only in-frame clones, not every one. Here the sample spans 60,000 to 95,000 clones, 89% being singletons. Sequenced sample: PBMCs. These receptors all stem from a woman aged 45-60 years with colorectal cancer. CDR3s include the opening cysteine and the closing phenylalanine or tryptophan. The D gene is left open where the match is weak. Size is omitted from some rows. Given values are once, few, many or a class for expanded clones.

v_gene	d_gene	abundance	j_gene	CDR3nt	CDR3aa
TRBV3-1/TRBV3-2	TRBD1	NA	TRBJ1-1	TGTGCCAGCAGCTACAGGGGGAGAAGGACTGAAGCTTTCTTT	CASSYRGRRTEAFF
TRBV27	NA	few	TRBJ1-5	TGTGCCAGCAGTTTTGAGGGGATCGGTCAGCCCCAGCATTTT	CASSFEGIGQPQHF
TRBV12-5	NA	once	TRBJ1-2	TGTGCTAGTGGTACTCGCAGGACGTTTAGTGAGGATGGCTACACCTTC	CASGTRRTFSEDGYTF
TRBV6-2/TRBV6-3	NA	NA	TRBJ1-5	TGTGCCAGCAGTTACTCGATCGTAGGGGATCAGCCCCAGCATTTT	CASSYSIVGDQPQHF
TRBV19	NA	NA	TRBJ2-4	TGTGCCAGTAGTTTAACAGGTGCCAAAAACATTCAGTACTTC	CASSLTGAKNIQYF
TRBV19	NA	NA	TRBJ1-6	TGTGCCAGTAGTATTACCGGGAGCGGGGGAAATTCACCCCTCCACTTT	CASSITGSGGNSPLHF
TRBV5-4	TRBD1	NA	TRBJ1-2	TGTGCCAGCAGTTCGGGACAGTACTATGGCTACACCTTC	CASSSGQYYGYTF
TRBV6-1	NA	NA	TRBJ1-5	TGTGCCAGCAGTGAAGCCCAGGGTGGGAACAATCAGCCCCAGCATTTT	CASSEAQGGNNQPQHF
TRBV19	NA	NA	TRBJ1-1	TGTGCCAGTAGGGATCCCGGGCGCGCTGAAGCTTTCTTT	CASRDPGRAEAFF
TRBV25-1	NA	once	TRBJ2-5	TGTGCCAGCCGACGGAACCAAGAGACCCAGTACTTC	CASRRNQETQYF
TRBV10-3	NA	NA	TRBJ1-5	TGTGCCATCAGTGTCGGGGCAGGCGGCAATCAGCCCCAGCATTTT	CAISVGAGGNQPQHF
TRBV6-5	NA	NA	TRBJ2-5	TGTGCCAGCAGAGGCTCCGGGACAGAGACCCAGTACTTC	CASRGSGTETQYF
TRBV19	NA	NA	TRBJ1-1	TGTGCCAGTAGGTCACAGGAGTGGACTGAAGCTTTCTTT	CASRSQEWTEAFF